The sequence of this TCR beta chain was determined in a study of vaccination effects on CD4 cells after COVID-19. Study details: After expansion with viral peptide pools in the ViraFEST assay, antigen-specific CD4+ T cells were sequenced. Study-wide points: By a late point after vaccination, infection- and vaccine-induced clones had shrunk markedly through clonal contraction.

Subsequent to about 10 days of culture, CD4+ T cells were isolated. The participants, recipients of two vaccine doses, got either BNT162b2 or mRNA-1273. None of the vaccinated had previously contracted SARS-CoV-2, and their nucleocapsid antibodies tested negative. Note on this clone: What it recognizes is unknown.

Clones were sequenced by immunoSEQ multiplex PCR, and TCRdb holds only the in-frame ones, with some missing. The sample yields 25,000 to 35,000 clones, roughly 81% seen once. The sequences come from CD4+ T cells from PBMCs cultured without peptide, collected after COVID-19 vaccination. The clonotype was recovered from a human donor who received a COVID-19 vaccine.

CDR3 nucleotides: TGCAGCGTTCTAGGACGGTTGAACACTGAAGCTTTCTTT. Translated, it gives CSVLGRLNTEAFF. The gene calls are TRBV29-1 and TRBJ1-1; D unresolved. Germline assignment: CDR1 SQVTM and CDR2 ANQGSEA. V gave up 5 bases and J gave up 0 bases, with 10 bases separating them. This CDR3 has 13 amino acids.